This record concerns one T cell receptor (beta chain) sequence. Its target is unknown. This entry belongs to a study of molecular identifiers for immune sequencing clone quantification. Points from the study as a whole: Spiked Jurkat TCR RNA originating from one cell could reportedly be identified amid about a million naive cells.

Using 10%, 30% or 50% RNA, naive CD8 libraries were derived from around 20,000 to 1,000,000 sorted cells. CD8+CD4-CCR7+CD45RA+ cells were sorted as naive CD8 T cells. Trimming took 0 bases from V and 6 from J; bases not matched to a gene: 3. Germline V gene sequence: CDR1 SQVTM, CDR2 ANQGSEA. CDR3 length equals 15 residues. Making the bulk TCR libraries relied on previously described methods and listed TCR primers. In TCRdb, the PCR reads were re-called with MiXCR into one record per CDR3 protein. The sample has some 65,000 distinct CDR3 sequences, around 20% seen once; the top ten hold 1.5% to 1.7%. This TCR was recovered from a human donor in good health. Some libraries in this study had Jurkat cell RNA spiked in. Source material: naive CD8+ T cells from blood, with Jurkat cell RNA spiked in. Subset given: FACS-sorted CD8+CD4-CCR7+CD45RA+ naive T cells. The chain has TRBV29-1 and TRBJ2-1, with TRBD2 identical over 12 bases. CDR3 nucleotide sequence: TGCAGCGTTGAAGAACGACTAGCGGGAGTCAATGAGCAGTTCTTC. It specifies CSVEERLAGVNEQFF.